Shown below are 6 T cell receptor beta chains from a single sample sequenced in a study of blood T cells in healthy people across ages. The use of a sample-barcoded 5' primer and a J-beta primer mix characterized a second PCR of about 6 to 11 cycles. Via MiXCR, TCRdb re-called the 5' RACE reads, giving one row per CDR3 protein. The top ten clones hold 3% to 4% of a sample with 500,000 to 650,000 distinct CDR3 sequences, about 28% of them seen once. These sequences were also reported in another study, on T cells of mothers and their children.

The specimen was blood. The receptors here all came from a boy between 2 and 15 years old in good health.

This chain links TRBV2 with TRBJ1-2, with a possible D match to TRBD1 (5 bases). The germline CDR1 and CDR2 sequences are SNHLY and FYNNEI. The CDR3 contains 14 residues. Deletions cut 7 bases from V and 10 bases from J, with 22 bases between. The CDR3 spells CASNGDASQGVYTF. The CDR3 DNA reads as TGTGCCAGCAATGGAGACGCTTCCCAGGGTGTCTACACCTTC.

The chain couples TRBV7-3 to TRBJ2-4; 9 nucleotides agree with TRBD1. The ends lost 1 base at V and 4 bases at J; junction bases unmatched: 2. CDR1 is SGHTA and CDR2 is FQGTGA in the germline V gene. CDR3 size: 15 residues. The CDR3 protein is CASSLRDREKNIQYF. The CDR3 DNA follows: TGTGCCAGCAGCTTAAGGGACAGGGAAAAAAACATTCAGTACTTC. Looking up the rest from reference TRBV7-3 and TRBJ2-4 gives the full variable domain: GAGVSQTPSNKVTEKGKYVELRCDPISGHTALYWYRQSLGQGPEFLIYFQGTGAADDSGLPNDRFFAVRPEGSVSTLKIQRTERGDSAVYLCASSLRDREKNIQYFGAGTRLSVL.

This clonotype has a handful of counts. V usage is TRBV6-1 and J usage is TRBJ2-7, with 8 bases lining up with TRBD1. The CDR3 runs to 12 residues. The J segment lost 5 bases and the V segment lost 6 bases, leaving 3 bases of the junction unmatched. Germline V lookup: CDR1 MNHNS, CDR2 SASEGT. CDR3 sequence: CASSDRGHEQYF. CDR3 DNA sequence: TGTGCCAGCAGCGACAGGGGCCACGAGCAGTACTTC.

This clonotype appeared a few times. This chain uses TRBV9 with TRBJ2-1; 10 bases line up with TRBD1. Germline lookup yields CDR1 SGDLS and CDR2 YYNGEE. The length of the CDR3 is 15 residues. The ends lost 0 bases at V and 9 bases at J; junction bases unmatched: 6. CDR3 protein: CASSVDPGQGTEQFF. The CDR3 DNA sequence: TGTGCCAGCAGCGTAGACCCGGGACAGGGGACTGAGCAGTTCTTC.

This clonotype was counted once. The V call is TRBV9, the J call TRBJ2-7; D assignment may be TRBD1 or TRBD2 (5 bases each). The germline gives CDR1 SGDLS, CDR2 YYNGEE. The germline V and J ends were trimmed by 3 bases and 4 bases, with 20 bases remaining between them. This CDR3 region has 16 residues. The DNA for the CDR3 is TGTGCCAGCAGCGCCCTGGACGGACCGGGACGGTACGAGCAGTACTTC. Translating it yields CASSALDGPGRYEQYF.

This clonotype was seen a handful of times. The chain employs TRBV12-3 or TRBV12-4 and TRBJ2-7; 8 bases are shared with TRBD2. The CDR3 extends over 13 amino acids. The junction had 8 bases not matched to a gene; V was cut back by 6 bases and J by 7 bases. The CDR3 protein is CASRRAGEGEQYF. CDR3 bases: TGTGCCAGCAGACGAGCGGGAGAGGGTGAGCAGTACTTC.